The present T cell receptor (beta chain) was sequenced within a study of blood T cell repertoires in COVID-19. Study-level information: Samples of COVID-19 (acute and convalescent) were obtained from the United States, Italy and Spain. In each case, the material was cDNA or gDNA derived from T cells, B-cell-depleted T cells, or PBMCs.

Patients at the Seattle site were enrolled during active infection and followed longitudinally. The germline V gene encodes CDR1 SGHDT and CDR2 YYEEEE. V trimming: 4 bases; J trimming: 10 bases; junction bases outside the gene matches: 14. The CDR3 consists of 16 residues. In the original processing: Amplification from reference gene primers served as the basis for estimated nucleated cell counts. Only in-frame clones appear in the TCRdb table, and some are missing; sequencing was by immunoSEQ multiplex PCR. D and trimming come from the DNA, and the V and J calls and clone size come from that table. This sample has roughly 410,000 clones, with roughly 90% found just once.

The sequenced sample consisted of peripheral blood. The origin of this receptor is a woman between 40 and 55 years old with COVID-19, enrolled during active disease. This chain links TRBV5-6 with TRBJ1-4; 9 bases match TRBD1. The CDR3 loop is CASSVKTGTGLGKLFF. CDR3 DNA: TGTGCCAGCAGCGTGAAAACCGGGACAGGGTTGGGAAAACTGTTTTTT.